Below are 5 T cell receptor beta chains sequenced from a single sample in a study of blood T cell repertoires in COVID-19. Assay: immunoSEQ multiplex PCR; the TCRdb copy retains only in-frame clones and omits some. The sample holds fewer than 250,000 clones; roughly 85% are singletons and the top ten take about 8.2%. The sample comprised PBMCs or T cells enriched from blood (not recorded which). These receptors were taken from a woman between 50 and 59 years old with acute COVID-19.

The chain carries TRBV28 and TRBJ1-2, with TRBD1 matching over 8 bases. CDR1 MDHEN and CDR2 SYDVKM come from the germline V gene. The trim removed 5 bases at V and 2 bases at J, leaving 13 bases unmatched. The CDR3 covers 17 residues. The DNA of the CDR3 is TGTGCCAGCAGTCGTGTCGGACAGGGAGATCGGAACTATGGCTACACCTTC. Protein sequence: CASSRVGQGDRNYGYTF.

This clone was recorded a few times. Other DNA sequences in this specimen translate into the identical CDR3. This rearrangement joins TRBV9 to TRBJ1-2, with D uncertain. This CDR3 comprises 14 residues. Germline lookup yields CDR1 SGDLS and CDR2 YYNGEE. V was clipped by 4 bases and J by 1 base, with 11 bases between them. The CDR3 DNA follows: TGTGCCAGCAGCCCCCAAACGGGTAACTATGGCTACACCTTC. Translating gives CASSPQTGNYGYTF.

The gene calls are TRBV30 and TRBJ1-1, with 7 bases lining up with TRBD1. This CDR3 spans 15 amino acids. V dropped 0 bases and J dropped 1; count of bases not matched to a gene: 5. CDR1 is GTSNPN, CDR2 SVGIG, per germline (reference sequence). In nucleotides, the CDR3 is TGTGCCTGGAGTGTACAGGGGAAGAGGAACACTGAAGCTTTCTTT. This encodes CAWSVQGKRNTEAFF.

The gene calls are TRBV4-2 and TRBJ2-1; TRBD2 agrees at 7 bases. Per the germline V gene, CDR1 is LGHNA and CDR2 is YNFKEQ. V was clipped by 0 bases and J by 7 bases; unmatched bases: 9. The CDR3 contains 16 residues. The CDR3 is CASSQEEGPAGNEQFF. The CDR3 DNA sequence: TGTGCCAGCAGCCAAGAAGAGGGTCCAGCGGGGAATGAGCAGTTCTTC.

The V call is TRBV30, the J call TRBJ2-5; the D gene is possibly TRBD2 (6 bases). V was shortened by 6 bases and J by 5 bases, with 19 bases between the two germline ends. CDR1 is GTSNPN and CDR2 is SVGIG in the germline V gene (reference sequence). The CDR3 length is 14 residues. The CDR3 is CACAGGRLFETQYF. The CDR3 region has the DNA TGTGCCTGCGCCGGAGGGAGACTTTTTGAGACCCAGTACTTC.